Included here is one TCR beta chain sequence, with context. Its specificity is not known. V lost 1 base to trimming and J lost 4 bases; unmatched junction nucleotides: 3. The CDR3 runs to 15 residues. The germline CDR1 and CDR2 sequences are SGHRS and YFSETQ. Vbeta (60) and Jbeta (13) primers were used in the PCR. As handled by the study authors: As a later analysis found, there were roughly 80 million unique TCR beta chains, of which around 10 million were shared. Generated by immunoSEQ multiplex PCR, the TCRdb table keeps only in-frame clones and is missing some. D and trimming come from the DNA, and the V and J calls and clone size come from that table. Of around 110,000 clones in the sample, over 60% were seen once. The data stem from a study of cytomegalovirus exposure and HLA in healthy donors. Study-wide findings and caveats: Immune exposure was documented only through CMV serostatus.

This TCR came from a male donor in good health and CMV-seronegative. This rearrangement joins TRBV5-1 to TRBJ2-2; 8 bases match TRBD2. The sample was PBMCs. In DNA, the CDR3 is TGCGCCAGCAGCTTGAGGCTAGCGGGCACCGGGGAGCTGTTTTTT. Amino acids: CASSLRLAGTGELFF. Using reference TRBV5-1 and TRBJ2-2 for the parts outside the CDR3, the full variable domain is KAGVTQTPRYLIKTRGQQVTLSCSPISGHRSVSWYQQTPGQGLQFLFEYFSETQRNKGNFPGRFSGRQFSNSRSEMNVSTLELGDSALYLCASSLRLAGTGELFFGEGSRLTVL.